This is a list of T cell receptor beta chains from one sample in a study of OX40 agonist ivuxolimab in advanced cancers. Data came from immunoSEQ multiplex PCR; TCRdb stores just in-frame clones and leaves some out. The sample consists of tens of thousands of clones, around 85% of them appearing once. The sample was CD4+ or CD8+ T cells sorted from blood, taken in a trial of the OX40 agonist ivuxolimab. The receptors here all came from an adult with an advanced solid tumor such as melanoma, head and neck, liver or kidney cancer. The CDR3 runs from the conserved cysteine through the conserved F or W. Fields, in order: J gene, D gene, clone size, V gene, CDR3 DNA, CDR3 protein. A D gene is named only where the DNA matches it firmly. Clone size, where shown, is once, few, many, or a class for clones that have expanded.

>TRBJ2-1|.|.|TRBV7-9
TGTGCCAGCAGCCCTAGAGGAGCGCCACCCTACAATGAGCAGTTCTTC
CASSPRGAPPYNEQFF
>TRBJ2-2|.|.|TRBV18
TGTGCCAGCTCACCGGAGGGTTCCACCGGGGAGCTGTTTTTT
CASSPEGSTGELFF
>TRBJ2-7|.|.|TRBV4-3
TGCGCCAGCAGCCCACCCAGGAACTTGCCCTACGAGCAGTACTTC
CASSPPRNLPYEQYF
>TRBJ2-7|.|few|TRBV6-1
TGTGCCAGCAGTGAACCGGAAGTGTACGAGCAGTACTTC
CASSEPEVYEQYF
>TRBJ2-6|.|few|TRBV7-9
TGTGCCAGCAGCCAAGGAGGGTATCGGACCGGGGCCAACGTCCTGACTTTC
CASSQGGYRTGANVLTF
>TRBJ2-1|.|.|TRBV2
TGTGCCAGCAGCCCCGACTATCTCAGCTCCTACAATGAGCAGTTCTTC
CASSPDYLSSYNEQFF
>TRBJ2-2|TRBD1|.|TRBV6-6
TGTGCCAGCTTGGGACAGGGAAGGTCCGGGGAGCTGTTTTTT
CASLGQGRSGELFF
>TRBJ2-5|TRBD2|.|TRBV27
TGTGCCAGCAGTGAGGGACTAGCGGGGGGGCCTGGGACCCAGTACTTC
CASSEGLAGGPGTQYF
>TRBJ2-1|.|.|TRBV10-3
TGTGCCATCAGCCTCACAACGGCCAAAAATGAGCAGTTCTTC
CAISLTTAKNEQFF
>TRBJ2-1|.|.|TRBV7-8
TGTGCCAGCAGCTTAGGCCTAGACGAGGAGCAGTTCTTC
CASSLGLDEEQFF
>TRBJ2-7|TRBD1|.|TRBV2
TGTGCCAGCAGGTACACAGGGGGCGAGCAGTACTTC
CASRYTGGEQYF
>TRBJ2-5|TRBD2|.|TRBV29-1
TGCAGCGCTCGGGACTATTCGCGAGAGATCCAGTACTTC
CSARDYSREIQYF
>TRBJ2-5|.|once|TRBV19
TGTGCCAGTAAGAGAACCCTCGGGTCTCGAGAGACCCAGTACTTC
CASKRTLGSRETQYF
>TRBJ1-2|TRBD1|.|TRBV2
TGTGCCAGCAGTACCCCCCGGGACAGCGGGCGGATCTATGGCTACACCTTC
CASSTPRDSGRIYGYTF
>TRBJ1-6|TRBD1|.|TRBV4-3
TGCGCCAGCAGCCTCCAGGGGGACAATTCACCCCTCCACTTT
CASSLQGDNSPLHF
>TRBJ2-7|.|.|TRBV6-6
TGTGCCAGCAGTTACGGGCAGTCTGAGCAGTACTTC
CASSYGQSEQYF
>TRBJ2-1|.|.|TRBV7-2
TGTGCCAGCAGCTCACTCGGGGGCCCCTACAATGAGCAGTTCTTC
CASSSLGGPYNEQFF
>TRBJ2-2|TRBD2|few|TRBV2
TGTGCCAGCAACCTTGATAGCGGGGGGGCCGTCGGGGAGCTGTTTTTT
CASNLDSGGAVGELFF
>TRBJ2-1|.|.|TRBV2
TGTGCCAGCAGTGAGTTTGGGACCCGCTCCTACAATGAGCAGTTCTTC
CASSEFGTRSYNEQFF
>TRBJ2-1|.|.|TRBV6-6
TGTGCCAGCAGTTACCCCATAGCCTACAATGAGCAGTTCTTC
CASSYPIAYNEQFF
>TRBJ2-1|TRBD2|.|TRBV11-2
TGTGCCAGCAGCTTAGTGAGCGGGAGTTTTAGGGAGCAGTTCTTC
CASSLVSGSFREQFF
>TRBJ2-1|TRBD2|.|TRBV29-1
TGCAGCGTTCGACGGACTAGCGGGGGGGCTCGGGAGCAGTTCTTC
CSVRRTSGGAREQFF
>TRBJ1-5|.|.|TRBV11-2
TGTGCCAGCAGCTTAGGGGACAATCAGCCCCAGCATTTT
CASSLGDNQPQHF
>TRBJ2-1|.|.|TRBV27
TGTGCCAGCAGTCCCTCCTTGGCGCCTGAGCAGTTCTTC
CASSPSLAPEQFF
>TRBJ2-7|.|.|TRBV5-4
TGTGCCAGCAGCTTGGGGGGGGCGCAAAACGAGCAGTACTTC
CASSLGGAQNEQYF
>TRBJ2-7|.|.|TRBV5-6
TGTGCCAGCAGTACATACGTCACCAGAAGGGGGGAGCAGTACTTC
CASSTYVTRRGEQYF
>TRBJ2-5|.|.|TRBV6-6
TGTGCCAGCGGAGGGTACTGGGAGACCCAGTACTTC
CASGGYWETQYF
>TRBJ1-2|.|once|TRBV6-6
TGTGCCAGCAGTTACTCGACGGGTAACTATGGCTACACCTTC
CASSYSTGNYGYTF
>TRBJ1-2|.|.|TRBV5-5
TGTGCCAGCAGCGCGACTGACTCTAACTATGGCTACACCTTC
CASSATDSNYGYTF
>TRBJ1-6|.|few|TRBV6-5
TGTGCCAGCAGTGGGGGAGGGGTCAATTCACCCCTCCACTTT
CASSGGGVNSPLHF
>TRBJ1-1|.|.|TRBV14
TGTGCCAGCAGCCAAGAGATCCGGGACACTGAAGCTTTCTTT
CASSQEIRDTEAFF
>TRBJ1-2|.|.|TRBV28
TGTGCCAGCAGTGGGGGGAACAGTGGCTACACCTTC
CASSGGNSGYTF
>TRBJ2-7|.|few|TRBV18
TGTGCCAGCTCACCACGCGAGCAGTACTTC
CASSPREQYF
>TRBJ2-7|TRBD1|.|TRBV5-1
TGCGCCAGCAGCCAACAGGGGATCGAGCAGTACTTC
CASSQQGIEQYF
>TRBJ2-1|.|.|TRBV29-1
TGCAGCGTTGGTCAGGATTGGAATGAGCAGTTCTTC
CSVGQDWNEQFF
>TRBJ2-7|TRBD1|.|TRBV27
TGTGCCAGCAGTTCCATGGACAGGGCAAAGTCCTACGAGCAGTACTTC
CASSSMDRAKSYEQYF
>TRBJ1-4|TRBD1|.|TRBV19
TGTGCCAGTACACGTGACAGGACAGGTTCCGAAAAACTGTTTTTT
CASTRDRTGSEKLFF
>TRBJ2-5|.|.|TRBV10-3
TGTGCCATCAGTACAGAAGAGACCCAGTACTTC
CAISTEETQYF
>TRBJ1-6|.|.|TRBV7-2
TGTGCCAGCAGCTTGGGGGCCAATTCACCCCTCCACTTT
CASSLGANSPLHF
>TRBJ1-3|TRBD1|.|TRBV28
TGTGCCAGCAACCTGGGACAGGGAAACACCATATATTTT
CASNLGQGNTIYF
>TRBJ2-2|.|.|TRBV9
TGTGCCAGCAGCGTTCTAAACCCGAACACCGGGGAGCTGTTTTTT
CASSVLNPNTGELFF
>TRBJ1-4|.|.|TRBV19
TGTGCCAGTAGCGGGGGAGGAGAAAAACTGTTTTTT
CASSGGGEKLFF
>TRBJ2-7|.|.|TRBV9
TGTGCCAGCAGCGCCGACAGTGGGTCTACGAAGCAGTACTTC
CASSADSGSTKQYF
>TRBJ1-3|.|.|TRBV5-4
TGTGCCAGCAGCTTCTTGGGTGCCATAACAGCGGGAAACACCATATATTTT
CASSFLGAITAGNTIYF
>TRBJ2-3|.|.|TRBV5-1
TGCGCCAGCAGCTTTCGTGACACAGATACGCAGTATTTT
CASSFRDTDTQYF
>TRBJ1-6|.|.|TRBV29-1
TGCAGCGTTGGATCCGGGGTCGAACCTAATTCACCCCTCCACTTT
CSVGSGVEPNSPLHF
>TRBJ2-7|.|.|TRBV5-4
TGTGCCAGCAGCTTGGGACAAGTACGAGAGCAGTACTTC
CASSLGQVREQYF
>TRBJ1-2|.|once|TRBV12-2
TGTGCAAGTCGCCCAGCGGGAGGGGCGGATGGCTACACCTTC
CASRPAGGADGYTF
>TRBJ2-7|.|once|TRBV5-1
TGCGCCGACACGGGCAGCACTTCCAACGAGCAGTACTTC
CADTGSTSNEQYF